This T cell receptor beta chain was identified during a study of CD8+ T cells in alopecia areata. Study-wide background: Affected scalp percentage set treated patients' severity scores.

Sequencing templates came from extracted RNA that was reverse transcribed into cDNA. Libraries were prepared by immunoSEQ multiplex PCR; TCRdb keeps only in-frame clonotypes and omits some of them. The sample gives about 200,000 clones, around two fifths of which show up once; roughly 0.45% is in the top ten. Treatment defined: oral pan-JAK inhibitor, 5-10 mg twice daily. Specimens obtained from alopecia areata patients comprised lesional scalp punch biopsies and peripheral blood. Cell sorting on a FACSAria was used to separate CD4+ and CD8+ T cells from the PBMCs. V was cut by 6 bases and J by 0 bases, with 13 bases left in between. CDR1 and CDR2 from the germline V gene are MNHEY and SVGAGI. The CDR3 totals 15 residues.

This TCR came from a human donor with alopecia areata. The sample consisted of CD4+ T cells sorted from blood, taken at approximately week 31, from a patient treated with tofacitinib. The chain combines TRBV6-5 with TRBJ2-3; D is unresolved. The CDR3 loop reads CASSYTASSTDTQYF. In DNA, the CDR3 is TGTGCCAGCAGCTATACAGCCTCTAGCACAGATACGCAGTATTTT.